What follows is one T cell receptor (beta chain) and its context. Here immunoSEQ multiplex PCR was the method, and the copy in TCRdb shows in-frame clones only, minus some. The sample contains hundreds of thousands of clones, around 87% of which appear only once. This sample was included in a study of shared T cell receptors in the human thymus. After removal of 6 bases from V and 5 bases from J, the junction contained 10 bases not matched to a gene. Germline values: CDR1 MNHEY, CDR2 SMNVEV (reference sequence). The CDR3 has 15 amino acids. The same sample was also studied in work on human thymus T cells. That publication notes: The authors found apparently biased V and J gene usage in thymic and blood repertoires.

The source of this sequence is a boy younger than two with a congenital heart defect. The chain links TRBV27 to TRBJ2-7; TRBD1 matches 10 bases. Sequenced sample: thymocytes. CDR3 nucleotide sequence: TGTGCCAGCAGCTTACATCCGGGACAGGGGAACGAGCAGTACTTC. It specifies CASSLHPGQGNEQYF.